These 5 T cell receptor beta chains were all obtained from the same sample, sequenced in a study of graft-versus-host responses after intestinal transplantation. This table comes from immunoSEQ multiplex PCR, and its TCRdb copy is limited to in-frame clones, with some not included. The sample lists some 41,000 clones, 91% occurring once. Here the sequenced sample was PBMCs, taken about 310 days after intestinal transplant. These receptors were taken from a human patient who received an intestinal transplant, so some T cells may come from the graft donor.

V gene TRBV6-1 combines with J gene TRBJ1-2, with D perhaps matching TRBD1 (6 bases). CDR1 is MNHNS and CDR2 is SASEGT in the germline V gene. With 6 bases removed from V and 2 bases from J, the gap between germline ends came to 10 bases. CDR3 size: 13 residues. CDR3 sequence (DNA): TGTGCCAGCAGCGTTGGACAGAACTATGGCTACACCTTC. As protein: CASSVGQNYGYTF.

The chain uses TRBV19 and TRBJ1-2; D perhaps matches TRBD1 (6 bases). The length of the CDR3 is 15 residues. Germline values: CDR1 LNHDA, CDR2 SQIVND (reference sequence). The V and J ends lost 2 bases and 8 bases respectively, with 18 bases between them. The CDR3, as DNA: TGTGCCAGTAGTATAACAGGGCGGATGGAATACGGCTACACCTTC. As protein: CASSITGRMEYGYTF.

This rearrangement joins TRBV4-1 to TRBJ2-1, with TRBD2 matching 8 bases. V lost 0 bases to trimming and J lost 6 bases; unmatched junction nucleotides: 13. The CDR3 runs 18 residues. In germline, CDR1 is MGHRA, CDR2 YSYEKL. The CDR3 DNA sequence: TGCGCCAGCAGCCAAGATTGGGGGCCGGTTGCGGGGGGCAATGAGCAGTTCTTC. Translation gives CASSQDWGPVAGGNEQFF.

This clone has just a few counts. The chain employs TRBV6-1 and TRBJ2-7; D is ambiguous. This CDR3 comprises 15 residues. V gave up 2 bases and J gave up 0 bases, with 11 bases separating them. Germline CDR1 and CDR2: MNHNS and SASEGT. Here the CDR3 DNA reads TGTGCCAGCAGTGAACCTCAATTTATCTCCTACGAGCAGTACTTC. Amino acids: CASSEPQFISYEQYF.

V usage is TRBV5-4 and J usage is TRBJ2-1, with 8 positions matching TRBD2. CDR1 and CDR2 (germline): SGHNT, YYREEE (reference sequence). The CDR3 extends over 16 amino acids. Losses at the gene ends were 0 bases for V and 0 bases for J; bases not matched to a gene: 2. CDR3 nucleotide sequence: TGTGCCAGCAGCTTGGAAGCGGGGGCCTCCTACAATGAGCAGTTCTTC. It yields the protein CASSLEAGASYNEQFF.